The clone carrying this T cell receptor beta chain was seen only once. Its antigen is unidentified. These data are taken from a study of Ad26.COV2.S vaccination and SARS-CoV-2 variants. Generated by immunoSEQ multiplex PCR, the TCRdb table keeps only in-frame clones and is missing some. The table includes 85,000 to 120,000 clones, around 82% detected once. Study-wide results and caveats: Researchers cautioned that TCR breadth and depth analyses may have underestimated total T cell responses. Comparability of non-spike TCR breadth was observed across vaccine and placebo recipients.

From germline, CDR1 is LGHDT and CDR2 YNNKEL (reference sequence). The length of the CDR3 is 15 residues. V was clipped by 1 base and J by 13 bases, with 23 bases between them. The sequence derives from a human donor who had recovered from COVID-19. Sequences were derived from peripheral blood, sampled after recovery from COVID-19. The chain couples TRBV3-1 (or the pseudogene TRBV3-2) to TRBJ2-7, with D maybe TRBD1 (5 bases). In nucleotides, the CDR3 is TGTGCCAGCAGCCAAGCGGCAGGGATTCCTAAACCTCTTTACTTC. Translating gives CASSQAAGIPKPLYF.